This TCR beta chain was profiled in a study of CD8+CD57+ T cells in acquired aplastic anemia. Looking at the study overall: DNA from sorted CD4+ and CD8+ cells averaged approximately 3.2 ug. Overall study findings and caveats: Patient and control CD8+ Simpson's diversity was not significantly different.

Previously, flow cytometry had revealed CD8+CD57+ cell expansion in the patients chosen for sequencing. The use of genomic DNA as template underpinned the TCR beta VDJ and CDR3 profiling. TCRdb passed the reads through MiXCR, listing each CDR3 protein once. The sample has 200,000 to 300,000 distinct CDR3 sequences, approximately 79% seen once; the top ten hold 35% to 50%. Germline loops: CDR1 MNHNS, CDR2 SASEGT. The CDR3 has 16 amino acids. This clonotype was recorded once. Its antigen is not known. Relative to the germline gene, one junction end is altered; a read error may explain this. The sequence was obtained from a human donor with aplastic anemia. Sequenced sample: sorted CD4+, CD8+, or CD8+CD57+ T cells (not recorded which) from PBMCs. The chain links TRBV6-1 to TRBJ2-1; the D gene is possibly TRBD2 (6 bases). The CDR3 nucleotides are TGTGCCAGCAGTGAATCGGGGGAAAACGGTCAGGCTTACCATGGATTC. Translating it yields CASSESGENGQAYHGF.